A single sample is the source of the 14 T cell receptor beta chains below, sequenced in a study of cytomegalovirus exposure and HLA in healthy donors. In the PCR, 60 Vbeta and 13 Jbeta primers were used. TCRdb's table, derived via immunoSEQ multiplex PCR, lists solely in-frame clones and lacks some. The data contain 60,000 to 70,000 clones, just under 70% of them singletons. Sample: PBMCs. The receptor set was obtained from a woman aged 25-40 years in good health and CMV-seronegative.

The chain is built from TRBV7-2 and TRBJ1-2, with 7 bases identical to TRBD1. The CDR3 has 15 amino acids. V lost 5 bases, J lost 6 bases, and 12 bases stayed unmatched. CDR1 SGHTA and CDR2 FQGNSA come from the germline V gene. The CDR3 DNA is TGTGCCAGCAGCATTTCCGGGACAGAATTTCATGGCTACACCTTC. This sequence encodes CASSISGTEFHGYTF.

The gene calls are TRBV28 and TRBJ2-2; 16 nucleotides agree with TRBD2. The CDR3 length is 17 residues. J gave up 6 bases and V 3 bases, and 4 bases lay outside the gene matches. Germline V lookup: CDR1 MDHEN, CDR2 SYDVKM. This chain's CDR3 is CASSFWGLAGGPGELFF. Written as DNA, the CDR3 is TGTGCCAGCAGTTTTTGGGGACTAGCGGGGGGGCCCGGGGAGCTGTTTTTT.

This chain uses TRBV7-2 with TRBJ2-7, with TRBD2 as a possible D gene (6 bases). The CDR3 runs 12 residues. The V end was cut by 5 bases, the J end by 4 bases, with 9 bases between. Germline V gives CDR1 SGHTA, CDR2 FQGNSA. CDR3 in DNA: TGTGCCAGCAGCGTACTAGCTTACGAGCAGTACTTC. Translation gives CASSVLAYEQYF.

This CDR3 reads CASSLVRTDTGELFF. For the CDR3, the DNA is TGTGCCAGCAGCTTAGTGAGAACAGACACCGGGGAGCTGTTTTTT. This rearrangement joins TRBV7-6 to TRBJ2-2; no clear D gene. V lost 1 base and J 3 bases, leaving 9 bases between the germline ends. Looked up from germline, CDR1 is SGHVS and CDR2 is FNYEAQ. The CDR3 has 15 amino acids.

The gene calls are TRBV10-2 and TRBJ1-6, with 8 positions matching TRBD1. From germline, CDR1 is WSHSY and CDR2 SAAADI. The junction had 5 bases not matched to a gene; V was cut back by 4 bases and J by 9 bases. CDR3 length: 14 amino acids. The CDR3 sequence is CASSGDRTVSPLHF. The CDR3 nucleotides are TGCGCCAGCAGTGGGGACAGGACAGTTTCACCCCTCCACTTT.

The rearrangement joins TRBV6-6 to TRBJ1-4; TRBD1 aligns across 9 bases. This CDR3 is 16 amino acids long. Germline CDR1 reads MNHNY; CDR2 reads SVGAGI (reference sequence). V lost 0 bases, J lost 2 bases, and 1 base stayed unmatched. This chain's CDR3 is CASSYSQGATNEKLFF. CDR3 bases: TGTGCCAGCAGTTACTCACAGGGGGCGACTAATGAAAAACTGTTTTTT.

V usage is TRBV27 and J usage is TRBJ1-5, with D possibly being TRBD1 (6 bases). The CDR3 length is 14 residues. V lost 4 bases to trimming and J lost 2 bases, with 9 bases between them. CDR1 and CDR2 from the germline V gene are MNHEY and SMNVEV (reference sequence). The CDR3 nucleotides read TGTGCCAGCAGTTGGGGGCAGGGCAATCAGCCCCAGCATTTT. It yields the protein CASSWGQGNQPQHF.

The genes are TRBV28 and TRBJ1-5; 7 bases are shared with TRBD1. J lost 3 bases, V lost 4 bases, and 3 bases had no gene match. The CDR3 loop spans 14 amino acids. The germline gives CDR1 MDHEN, CDR2 SYDVKM. Here the CDR3 DNA reads TGTGCCAGCAGTTCCAGGGGGTTCAATCAGCCCCAGCATTTT. Encoded protein: CASSSRGFNQPQHF.

CDR3 residues: CASRRGTVETQYF. In DNA, the CDR3 is TGTGCCAGCAGACGGGGTACTGTCGAGACCCAGTACTTC. The rearrangement joins TRBV28 to TRBJ2-5; a possible D gene is TRBD2 (5 bases). This CDR3 region has 13 residues. The V and J ends lost 6 bases and 5 bases respectively, with 13 bases between them. Germline CDR1 MDHEN, CDR2 SYDVKM.

This chain uses TRBV6-5 with TRBJ2-5; perhaps TRBD2 as D (6 bases). Germline lookup yields CDR1 MNHEY and CDR2 SVGAGI. Trimming stripped 2 bases from V and 2 bases from J, with 9 bases between. This CDR3 contains 14 residues. In nucleotides, the CDR3 is TGTGCCAGCAGTTACGTGGGGGGACAAGAGACCCAGTACTTC. It codes for CASSYVGGQETQYF.

The CDR3 reads CASSDSASGVTDTQYF. DNA for the CDR3: TGTGCCAGCAGTGACTCGGCTAGCGGGGTCACAGATACGCAGTATTTT. The rearrangement links TRBV6-4 to TRBJ2-3; 9 positions match TRBD2. Trimming took 0 bases from V and 2 from J; bases not matched to a gene: 3. In germline, CDR1 is MRHNA, CDR2 SNTAGT. CDR3 length: 16 amino acids.

This rearrangement joins TRBV7-2 to TRBJ1-4, with 12 bases fitting TRBD1. Germline V gene data show CDR1 as SGHTA and CDR2 as FQGNSA. With V trimmed by 5 bases and J by 7 bases, 11 bases remained unmatched. The CDR3 has 17 amino acids. The CDR3: CASSPPGTGGSSEKLFF. The CDR3 DNA follows: TGTGCCAGCAGCCCCCCCGGGACAGGGGGCTCGAGTGAAAAACTGTTTTTT.

The CDR3 spells CASSGGKRGYTF. CDR3 sequence (DNA): TGTGCCAGCAGCGGAGGCAAGAGGGGCTACACCTTC. J is TRBJ1-2 and V is TRBV9; D is uncertain. CDR3 length equals 12 residues. Between the trimmed V and J ends, which lost 3 bases and 8 bases, there was a span of 11 bases. Germline V gives CDR1 SGDLS, CDR2 YYNGEE.

The chain carries TRBV30 and TRBJ1-1, with D perhaps TRBD1 (6 bases). CDR1 is GTSNPN, CDR2 SVGIG, per germline (reference sequence). CDR3 length: 13 amino acids. Trimming shortened V by 3 bases and J by 4 bases, and 12 bases separated the two germline ends. CDR3 sequence reads: CAWRSTGSTEAFF. The CDR3 bases are TGTGCCTGGAGGTCAACAGGGTCCACTGAAGCTTTCTTT.